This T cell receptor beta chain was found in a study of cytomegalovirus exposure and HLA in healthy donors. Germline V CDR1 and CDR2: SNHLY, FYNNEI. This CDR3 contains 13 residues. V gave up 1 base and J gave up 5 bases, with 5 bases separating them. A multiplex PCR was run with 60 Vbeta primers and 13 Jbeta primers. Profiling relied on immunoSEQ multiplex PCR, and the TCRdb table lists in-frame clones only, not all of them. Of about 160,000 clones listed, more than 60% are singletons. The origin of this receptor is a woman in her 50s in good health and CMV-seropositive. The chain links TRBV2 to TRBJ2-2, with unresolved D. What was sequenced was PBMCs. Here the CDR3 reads CASSEGLTGELFF. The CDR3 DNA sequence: TGTGCCAGCAGTGAAGGTCTAACCGGGGAGCTGTTTTTT. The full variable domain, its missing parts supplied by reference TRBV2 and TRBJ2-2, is EPEVTQTPSHQVTQMGQEVILRCVPISNHLYFYWYRQILGQKVEFLVSFYNNEISEKSEIFDDQFSVERPDGSNFTLKIRSTKLEDSAMYFCASSEGLTGELFFGEGSRLTVL.